The 20 T cell receptor beta chains below all came from one sample that was sequenced in a study of blood T cells in healthy people across ages. Then a second PCR, running roughly 7 to 12 cycles, was carried out with a sample-barcoded 5' primer and a J-beta primer mix. From the 5' RACE reads, TCRdb called clonotypes with MiXCR, one entry per CDR3 protein. There are 850,000 to 1,000,000 distinct CDR3 sequences in the sample; approximately 49% occur only once, and roughly 13% lies in the top ten. Sequences were obtained from blood. These receptors were collected from a man younger than 40 in good health.

Points on this clonotype: One end of the junction is discordant with germline, which a read error may explain. CDR3 sequence: CANSFRENTEAFF. The CDR3 DNA reads as TGTGCCAACAGTTTTCGAGAGAACACTGAAGCTTTCTTT. This rearrangement joins TRBV27 to TRBJ1-1; D not resolved. Per germline, CDR1 MNHEY and CDR2 SMNVEV (reference sequence). This CDR3 has 13 amino acids.

This clonotype was counted many times. The junction departs from germline at one end; a sequencing error may be responsible. The chain is built from TRBV7-7 and TRBJ2-3; 7 bases line up with TRBD1. This CDR3 spans 15 amino acids. Germline CDR1 SSHAT, CDR2 FNYEAQ (reference sequence). The CDR3, as DNA: TGTGCTAGCAGCCGACAGGGTGGGGGCACAGATACGCAGTATTTT. Translation gives CASSRQGGGTDTQYF.

This clonotype was seen more than once but under ten times. The chain carries TRBV29-1 and TRBJ2-3; no firm D call. This CDR3 region has 14 residues. Germline V gives CDR1 SQVTM, CDR2 ANQGSEA. The CDR3 here is CSGSGEQSTDTQYF. CDR3 bases: TGCAGTGGATCAGGAGAACAAAGCACAGATACGCAGTATTTT.

The chain recombines TRBV20-1 with TRBJ2-4, with D unresolved. The J call may not be correct, given that the DNA end is closer to TRBJ2-5. Germline V gene lookup returns CDR1 DFQATT and CDR2 SNEGSKA (reference sequence). The CDR3 is made up of 15 amino acids. Here the CDR3 reads CSARDQTAVQETQYF. The CDR3 nucleotides read TGCAGTGCTAGAGATCAGACGGCGGTCCAAGAGACCCAGTACTTC.

The chain carries TRBV30 and TRBJ2-1; D gene unclear. The V gene lost 0 bases and the J gene lost 10 bases, with 7 bases spanning the gap. In germline, CDR1 is GTSNPN, CDR2 SVGIG (reference sequence). The CDR3 is 11 amino acids. Here the CDR3 DNA reads TGTGCCTGGAGTGTAATCAGCGAGCAGTTCTTC. As protein: CAWSVISEQFF.

The chain has TRBV10-3 and TRBJ2-7; D possibly corresponds to TRBD1 (5 bases). CDR3 length equals 15 residues. The germline V gene encodes CDR1 ENHRY and CDR2 SYGVKD. The V end lost 4 bases, the J end lost 5 bases, and 18 bases lay between the germline ends. The CDR3 loop reads CAISGLGQGMNEQYF. In DNA form, the CDR3 reads TGTGCCATCAGTGGGTTGGGCCAGGGAATGAACGAGCAGTACTTC.

The V and J genes are TRBV2 and TRBJ1-2; the match to TRBD1 covers 8 bases. V was pared by 4 bases and J by 8 bases, with 6 bases of the junction left unmatched. Germline CDR1 is SNHLY and CDR2 is FYNNEI. CDR3 length: 13 residues. CDR3 amino acids: CASSAGGARGYTF. The CDR3 DNA reads as TGTGCCAGCAGTGCAGGGGGCGCACGGGGCTACACCTTC.

The J gene is TRBJ1-6, the V gene TRBV7-2, with D hard to call. V lost 0 bases and J lost 0, with 9 bases in between. Germline V CDR1 and CDR2: SGHTA, FQGNSA. The CDR3 has 17 amino acids. The CDR3 nucleotides read TGTGCCAGCAGCTTAGCGATAACAAGCTCCTATAATTCACCCCTCCACTTT. The encoded protein is CASSLAITSSYNSPLHF.

This clonotype was counted only a few times. The V and J genes are TRBV7-2 and TRBJ2-3; tentatively, D is TRBD2 (7 bases). This CDR3 is 14 amino acids long. In germline, CDR1 is SGHTA, CDR2 FQGNSA. V lost 4 bases to trimming and J lost 6 bases, with 14 bases between them. CDR3 amino acids: CASSSPGGGDTQYF. DNA for the CDR3: TGTGCCAGCAGCTCGCCGGGGGGCGGGGATACGCAGTATTTT.

In its sample, this clonotype was seen many times. This rearrangement joins TRBV7-9 to TRBJ2-3; tentatively, D is TRBD2 (5 bases). Germline V gene sequence: CDR1 SEHNR, CDR2 FQNEAQ (reference sequence). V lost 5 bases, J lost 6 bases, and 15 bases lay in between. The CDR3 contains 14 residues. CDR3 sequence reads: CASSLNGGVDTQYF. The DNA for the CDR3 is TGTGCCAGCAGCCTGAACGGAGGCGTGGATACGCAGTATTTT.

There are a few counts of this clonotype. This chain joins TRBV5-1 and TRBJ2-7, with a weak D call TRBD1 (5 bases). The CDR3 spans 13 residues. Trimming took 4 bases from V and 2 from J, leaving 10 bases between them. Germline V gene lookup returns CDR1 SGHRS and CDR2 YFSETQ. As DNA, the CDR3 is TGCGCCAGCAGCAATATGGGGCCCTACGAGCAGTACTTC. It translates to CASSNMGPYEQYF.

The gene calls are TRBV7-9 and TRBJ2-5; TRBD2 aligns across 8 bases. The CDR3 consists of 16 residues. Trimming at V came to 5 bases and at J to 4 bases, leaving 12 bases not matched to a gene. CDR1 is SEHNR, CDR2 FQNEAQ, per germline (reference sequence). The CDR3 loop is CASSPDYSGSVETQYF. The CDR3 DNA follows: TGTGCCAGCAGCCCCGACTACAGCGGGAGTGTAGAGACCCAGTACTTC.

This chain connects TRBV20-1 to TRBJ2-5; 9 positions agree with TRBD1. With the DNA end fitting TRBJ2-7 better, the J assignment may be wrong. This CDR3 is 15 amino acids long. The germline V gene encodes CDR1 DFQATT and CDR2 SNEGSKA (reference sequence). CDR3 coding DNA: TGCAGTGCTAGAGACCGGGACAGGGATGCCAGCGAGCAGTACTTC. This sequence encodes CSARDRDRDASEQYF.

This chain uses TRBV20-1 with TRBJ2-4; D is uncertain. The end of the DNA fits TRBJ2-7 better, so the J call may be wrong. Per the germline V gene, CDR1 is DFQATT and CDR2 is SNEGSKA (reference sequence). The CDR3 runs 13 residues. CDR3: CSARDFGLSEQYF. CDR3 coding DNA: TGCAGTGCTAGAGATTTCGGCCTCTCCGAGCAGTACTTC.

This chain uses TRBV28 with TRBJ2-4, with D possibly matching TRBD2 (5 bases). TRBJ2-7 explains the end of the DNA better; the J call may be wrong. This CDR3 comprises 14 residues. Germline assignment: CDR1 MDHEN and CDR2 SYDVKM. Here the CDR3 DNA reads TGTGCCAGCAGTGAGGGCAGTCCTCCCTACGAGCAGTACTTC. Amino acids: CASSEGSPPYEQYF.

The chain uses TRBV7-2 and TRBJ2-7; 14 positions agree with TRBD2. The germline V gene has CDR1 SGHTA and CDR2 FQGNSA. CDR3 length: 16 residues. With 5 bases clipped from V and 7 bases from J, the junction kept 10 bases outside the gene matches. The CDR3 reads CASSPRLAGGPGEQYF. In DNA, the CDR3 is TGTGCCAGCAGCCCCAGACTAGCGGGGGGGCCGGGGGAGCAGTACTTC. Full variable domain (outside the CDR3, taken from reference TRBV7-2 and TRBJ2-7): GAGVSQSPSNKVTEKGKDVELRCDPISGHTALYWYRQSLGQGLEFLIYFQGNSAPDKSGLPSDRFSAERTGGSVSTLTIQRTQQEDSAVYLCASSPRLAGGPGEQYFGPGTRLTVT.

The chain has TRBV20-1 and TRBJ2-7; 8 positions match TRBD2. This CDR3 is 14 amino acids long. V was clipped by 6 bases and J by 0 bases; unmatched bases: 7. Germline V gene data show CDR1 as DFQATT and CDR2 as SNEGSKA (reference sequence). CDR3 nucleotides: TGCAGTGCCCATCGGGGGGGTAGCTCCTACGAGCAGTACTTC. Translated, it gives CSAHRGGSSYEQYF.

This chain connects TRBV4-1 to TRBJ1-1, with TRBD1 identical over 8 bases. The V gene end was trimmed by 4 bases and the J gene end by 1 base; junction bases not matched to a gene: 5. This CDR3 region has 15 residues. CDR1 MGHRA and CDR2 YSYEKL come from the germline V gene. The CDR3 reads CASSPTGEGNTEAFF. The CDR3 DNA reads TGCGCCAGCAGCCCGACAGGGGAGGGGAACACTGAAGCTTTCTTT.

The chain carries TRBV5-1 and TRBJ2-1; D may be TRBD1 (5 bases). Germline assignment: CDR1 SGHRS and CDR2 YFSETQ. This CDR3 has 15 residues. Trimming took off 7 bases at V and 0 bases at J, with 14 bases between the two ends. CDR3 sequence reads: CASAYRISSYNEQFF. For the CDR3, the DNA is TGCGCCAGCGCCTACAGGATCAGCTCCTACAATGAGCAGTTCTTC.

The chain employs TRBV2 and TRBJ2-3, with a weak D call TRBD1 (5 bases). The germline V and J ends were trimmed by 6 bases and 6 bases, with 13 bases remaining between them. This CDR3 has 13 amino acids. In germline, CDR1 is SNHLY, CDR2 FYNNEI. The DNA for the CDR3 is TGTGCCAGCAGGGGGCAAAAGGCGGATACGCAGTATTTT. Its translation: CASRGQKADTQYF.